Listed below are T cell receptor beta chains from one sample, sequenced in a study of OX40 agonist ivuxolimab in advanced cancers. This table comes from immunoSEQ multiplex PCR, and its TCRdb copy is limited to in-frame clones, with some not included. The repertoire includes about 93,000 clones, 85% to 95% of them detected once, and about 2.6% sits in the top ten. The material sequenced was CD4+ or CD8+ T cells sorted from blood, taken in a trial of the OX40 agonist ivuxolimab. All receptors come from an adult with an advanced solid tumor such as melanoma, head and neck, liver or kidney cancer. CDR3s include the opening cysteine and the closing phenylalanine or tryptophan. The D gene is left open where the match is weak. Rows may omit the clone size; those that give it use once, few, many or a size class.

v_call,d_call,j_call,clone_size,cdr3_aa,cdr3_nt
TRBV10-2,NA,TRBJ1-2,once,CASRDPLGNGYTF,TGCGCCAGCAGGGACCCGTTGGGGAATGGCTACACCTTC
TRBV9,NA,TRBJ2-3,NA,CASSGADDTDTQYF,TGTGCCAGCTCTGGGGCGGATGATACAGATACGCAGTATTTT
TRBV6-6,NA,TRBJ2-7,NA,CASSYSATNYEQYF,TGTGCCAGCAGTTACTCGGCCACAAACTACGAGCAGTACTTC
TRBV5-6,NA,TRBJ2-7,NA,CASSSGIGLREQYF,TGTGCCAGCAGCTCAGGGATAGGTTTAAGGGAGCAGTACTTC
TRBV13,TRBD2,TRBJ2-1,NA,CASLSGGAGDEQFF,TGTGCCAGCCTTAGCGGGGGGGCCGGGGATGAGCAGTTCTTC
TRBV9,NA,TRBJ2-3,NA,CASSIHPHRGEDTQYF,TGTGCCAGCAGCATACACCCCCACCGAGGTGAGGATACGCAGTATTTT
TRBV2,NA,TRBJ2-3,NA,CASSATGGLAGATDTQYF,TGTGCCAGCAGTGCGACAGGGGGGCTAGCGGGAGCGACAGATACGCAGTATTTT
TRBV9,NA,TRBJ2-1,once,CASSGREYEQFF,TGTGCCAGCAGCGGGAGAGAGTATGAGCAGTTCTTC
TRBV6-5,TRBD1,TRBJ2-2,NA,CASSYHRGRDGELFF,TGTGCCAGCAGTTACCACAGGGGGAGAGACGGGGAGCTGTTTTTT
TRBV4-1,TRBD2,TRBJ2-5,NA,CASSQTGGLQETQYF,TGCGCCAGCAGCCAAACGGGGGGGCTACAAGAGACCCAGTACTTC
TRBV29-1,TRBD1,TRBJ2-2,NA,CSVEGTGVTGELFF,TGCAGCGTTGAGGGGACAGGGGTCACCGGGGAGCTGTTTTTT
TRBV7-9,NA,TRBJ1-1,NA,CASSLGGLGTEAFF,TGTGCCAGCAGCTTAGGGGGGTTGGGCACTGAAGCTTTCTTT
TRBV6-5,TRBD1,TRBJ2-5,NA,CASSPPDRAATQYF,TGTGCCAGCAGTCCCCCAGACAGGGCTGCGACCCAGTACTTC
TRBV9,TRBD2,TRBJ2-5,NA,CASSVAGGPETQYF,TGTGCCAGCAGCGTGGCGGGGGGGCCAGAGACCCAGTACTTC
TRBV27,NA,TRBJ2-3,NA,CASSFGRGFDTQYF,TGTGCCAGCAGTTTTGGACGGGGGTTCGATACGCAGTATTTT
TRBV7-8,NA,TRBJ1-1,NA,CASSYGTPNTEAFF,TGTGCCAGCAGCTACGGGACACCGAACACTGAAGCTTTCTTT
TRBV13,NA,TRBJ1-3,NA,CASSLSSAGFSGNTIYF,TGTGCCAGCAGCTTATCGTCAGCCGGATTCTCTGGAAACACCATATATTTT
TRBV6-5,NA,TRBJ1-2,NA,CASSYGRSLGLDGYTF,TGTGCCAGCAGTTATGGCCGTTCTCTGGGATTGGATGGCTACACCTTC
TRBV7-2,NA,TRBJ1-5,NA,CASSLGRVSNQPQHF,TGTGCCAGCAGCTTAGGCAGGGTGAGCAATCAGCCCCAGCATTTT
TRBV6-5,TRBD1,TRBJ1-2,NA,CASSSTGSYGYTF,TGTGCCAGCAGTTCGACAGGGAGCTATGGCTACACCTTC
TRBV6-5,TRBD2,TRBJ2-7,NA,CASSYQAGNSYEQYF,TGTGCCAGCAGTTACCAAGCGGGGAACTCCTACGAGCAGTACTTC
TRBV19,TRBD1,TRBJ1-1,few,CASSTGTGKGGTEAFF,TGTGCCAGTAGTACCGGGACAGGTAAGGGGGGCACTGAAGCTTTCTTT
TRBV27,TRBD2,TRBJ2-1,NA,CASSFFGLAGGPGNEQFF,TGTGCCAGCAGTTTCTTCGGACTAGCGGGGGGGCCGGGCAATGAGCAGTTCTTC
TRBV19,NA,TRBJ1-5,NA,CASSTDDPLNQPQHF,TGTGCCAGTAGCACTGACGACCCCCTCAATCAGCCCCAGCATTTT
TRBV5-6,NA,TRBJ1-3,NA,CASSLVGNTIYF,TGTGCCAGCAGCTTGGTTGGAAACACCATATATTTT
TRBV4-1,NA,TRBJ1-5,NA,CASSQEMALTGSNQPQHF,TGCGCCAGCAGCCAAGAGATGGCACTGACAGGAAGCAATCAGCCCCAGCATTTT
TRBV5-4,NA,TRBJ2-3,NA,CASSPSRQDTQYF,TGTGCCAGCAGCCCCTCACGCCAGGATACGCAGTATTTT
TRBV19,NA,TRBJ1-2,NA,CASSTKTVYGYTF,TGTGCCAGTAGTACTAAGACAGTCTATGGCTACACCTTC